This T cell receptor (beta chain) was sequenced for a study of CD8 T cells in ankylosing spondylitis. General study results and limits: Peripheral blood held disease-linked clones only at relatively low frequency, and these were CD8+. Before this, some motif variants had been reported in reactive arthritis synovial fluid and blood. The study identified a TCR beta motif of seven or eight highly homologous variants that appeared characteristic of ankylosing spondylitis blood. Reportedly, disease-linked clones are significantly enriched in ankylosing spondylitis patients' matched synovial fluid.

As the method for making TCR beta libraries, quantitative 5'-RACE with molecular barcodes was used. One entry per CDR3 protein results from TCRdb running MiXCR on the 5' RACE reads. The sample holds some 840,000 distinct CDR3 sequences, roughly 12% seen once. V shed 6 bases, J shed 2 bases, and the junction held 6 bases outside the gene matches. The V gene's germline CDR1 is MNHNS and CDR2 SASEGT. CDR3 length: 14 amino acids. With regard to this clonotype: Its target is unknown.

The sequenced sample consisted of blood, either unsorted or a sorted T cell fraction (not recorded which). V is TRBV6-1 and J is TRBJ1-1, with 7 bases that match TRBD1. This clonotype was obtained from a male donor with ankylosing spondylitis. For the CDR3, the DNA is TGTGCCAGCAGGAATCAGGGGGGTAACACTGAAGCTTTCTTT. Its protein product is CASRNQGGNTEAFF.